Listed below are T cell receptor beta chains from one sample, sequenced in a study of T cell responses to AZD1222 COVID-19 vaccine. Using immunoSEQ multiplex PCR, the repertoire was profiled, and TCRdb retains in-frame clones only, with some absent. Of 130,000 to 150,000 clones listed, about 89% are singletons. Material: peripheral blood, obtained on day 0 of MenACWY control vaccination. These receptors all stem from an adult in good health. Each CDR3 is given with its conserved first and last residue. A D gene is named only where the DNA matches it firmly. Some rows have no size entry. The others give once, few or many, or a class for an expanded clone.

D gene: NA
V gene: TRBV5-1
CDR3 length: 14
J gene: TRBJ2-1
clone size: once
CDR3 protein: CASRIQGGHNEQFF
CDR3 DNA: TGCGCCAGCAGAATCCAGGGGGGCCACAATGAGCAGTTCTTC

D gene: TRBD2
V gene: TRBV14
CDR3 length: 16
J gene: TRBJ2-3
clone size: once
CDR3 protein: CASSQGAGEGTDTQYF
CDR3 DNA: TGTGCCAGCAGCCAAGGAGCGGGAGAAGGAACAGATACGCAGTATTTT

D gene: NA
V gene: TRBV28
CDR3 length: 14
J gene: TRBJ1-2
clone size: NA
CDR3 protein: CASSLGGGAPGYTF
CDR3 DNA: TGTGCCAGCAGTTTGGGGGGGGGAGCTCCCGGCTACACCTTC

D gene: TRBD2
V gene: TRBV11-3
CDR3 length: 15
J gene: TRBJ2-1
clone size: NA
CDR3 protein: CASSGERGQPGLAFF
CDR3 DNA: TGTGCCAGCAGCGGTGAGAGGGGGCAACCGGGACTAGCCTTCTTC

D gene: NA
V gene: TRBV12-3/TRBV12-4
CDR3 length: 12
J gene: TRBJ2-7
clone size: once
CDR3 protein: CASGRLSYEQYF
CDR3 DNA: TGTGCCAGCGGTCGTCTGAGCTACGAGCAGTACTTC

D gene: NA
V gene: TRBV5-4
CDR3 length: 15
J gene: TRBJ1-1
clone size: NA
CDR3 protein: CASSLALGRATEAFF
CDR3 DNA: TGTGCCAGCAGCTTAGCCCTAGGGAGGGCCACTGAAGCTTTCTTT

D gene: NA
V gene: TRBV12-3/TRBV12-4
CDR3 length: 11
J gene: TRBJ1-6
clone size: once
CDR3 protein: CASSLTALLHF
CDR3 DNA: TGTGCCAGCAGTTTAACAGCTCTCCTCCACTTT

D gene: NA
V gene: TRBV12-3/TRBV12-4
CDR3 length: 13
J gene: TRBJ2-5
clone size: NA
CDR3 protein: CASSFTGRETQYF
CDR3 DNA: TGTGCCAGCAGTTTTACAGGGAGGGAGACCCAGTACTTC

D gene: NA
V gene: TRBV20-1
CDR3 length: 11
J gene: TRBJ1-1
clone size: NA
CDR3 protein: CSARGTAEAFF
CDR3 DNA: TGCAGTGCTAGAGGTACCGCTGAAGCTTTCTTT

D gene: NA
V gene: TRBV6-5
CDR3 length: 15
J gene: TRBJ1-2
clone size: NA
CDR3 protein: CASSYSSRLGYGYTF
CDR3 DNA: TGTGCCAGCAGTTACTCATCACGGTTGGGCTATGGCTACACCTTC

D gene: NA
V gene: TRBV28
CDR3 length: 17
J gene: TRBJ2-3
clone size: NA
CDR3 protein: CASSFGSVAADTDTQYF
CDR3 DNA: TGTGCCAGCAGTTTCGGCTCAGTGGCGGCAGACACAGATACGCAGTATTTT

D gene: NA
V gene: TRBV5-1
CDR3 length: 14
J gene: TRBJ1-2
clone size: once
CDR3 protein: CASSWGGPNYGYTF
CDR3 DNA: TGCGCCAGCAGCTGGGGAGGGCCCAACTATGGCTACACCTTC

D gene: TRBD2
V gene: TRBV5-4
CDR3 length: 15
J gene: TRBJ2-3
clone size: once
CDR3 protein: CASSPLEAGTDTQYF
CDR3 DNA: TGTGCCAGCAGCCCCTTGGAAGCGGGAACAGATACGCAGTATTTT

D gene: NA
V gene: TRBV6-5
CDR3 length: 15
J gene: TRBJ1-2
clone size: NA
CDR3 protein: CASSYTPTAAQGYTF
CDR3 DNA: TGTGCCAGCAGTTATACCCCGACAGCAGCGCAGGGCTACACCTTC

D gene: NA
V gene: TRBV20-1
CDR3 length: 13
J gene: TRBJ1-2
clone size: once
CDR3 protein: CSASGGDPGGYTF
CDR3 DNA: TGCAGTGCTAGTGGGGGGGACCCGGGAGGCTACACCTTC

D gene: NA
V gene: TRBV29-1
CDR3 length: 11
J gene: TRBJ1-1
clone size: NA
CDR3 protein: CSVGPEGEAFF
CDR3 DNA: TGCAGCGTTGGACCAGAGGGTGAAGCTTTCTTT

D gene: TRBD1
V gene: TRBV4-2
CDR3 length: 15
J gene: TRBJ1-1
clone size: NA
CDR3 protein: CASSQEGTGYTEAFF
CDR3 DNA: TGTGCCAGCAGCCAAGAGGGGACAGGGTACACTGAAGCTTTCTTT

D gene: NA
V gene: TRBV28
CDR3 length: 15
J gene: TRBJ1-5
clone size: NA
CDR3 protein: CATRFGNIRNQPQHF
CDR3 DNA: TGTGCCACCCGATTCGGAAACATTCGCAATCAGCCCCAGCATTTT

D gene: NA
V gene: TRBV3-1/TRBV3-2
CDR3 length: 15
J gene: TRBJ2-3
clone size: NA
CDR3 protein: CASSQAHRAADTQYF
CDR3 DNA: TGTGCCAGCAGCCAAGCGCACCGGGCGGCAGATACGCAGTATTTT

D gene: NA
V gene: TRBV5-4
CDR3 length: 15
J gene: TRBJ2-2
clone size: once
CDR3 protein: CASSLTGGGAGELFF
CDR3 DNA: TGTGCCAGCAGCCTCACCGGAGGGGGCGCCGGGGAGCTGTTTTTT

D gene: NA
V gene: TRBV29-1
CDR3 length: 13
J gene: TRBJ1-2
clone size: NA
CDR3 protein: CSVGVALNYGYTF
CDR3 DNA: TGCAGCGTTGGAGTAGCATTGAACTATGGCTACACCTTC

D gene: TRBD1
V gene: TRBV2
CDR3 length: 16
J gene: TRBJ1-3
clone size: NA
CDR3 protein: CASSEGQGNSGNTIYF
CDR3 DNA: TGTGCCAGCAGTGAAGGACAGGGGAACTCTGGAAACACCATATATTTT

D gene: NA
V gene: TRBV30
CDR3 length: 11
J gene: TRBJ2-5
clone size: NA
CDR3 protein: CAWNRAKTQYF
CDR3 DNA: TGTGCCTGGAATCGGGCTAAGACCCAGTACTTC

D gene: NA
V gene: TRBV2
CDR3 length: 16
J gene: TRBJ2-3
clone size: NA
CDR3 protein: CASTAGLGSSTDTQYF
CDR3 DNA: TGTGCCAGCACAGCGGGCCTCGGATCTAGCACAGATACGCAGTATTTT

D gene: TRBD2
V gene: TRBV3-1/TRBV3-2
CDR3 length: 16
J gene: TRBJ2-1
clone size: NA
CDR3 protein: CASSQGRLAGFYEQFF
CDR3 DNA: TGTGCCAGCAGCCAGGGCCGGCTAGCGGGATTCTATGAGCAGTTCTTC

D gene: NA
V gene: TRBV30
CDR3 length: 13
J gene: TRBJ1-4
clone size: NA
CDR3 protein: CAWSHRGGRKLFF
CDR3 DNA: TGTGCCTGGAGTCACCGCGGAGGGCGAAAACTGTTTTTT

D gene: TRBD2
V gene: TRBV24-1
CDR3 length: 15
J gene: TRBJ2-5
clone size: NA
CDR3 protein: CATSELAGAGETQYF
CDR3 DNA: TGTGCCACCAGTGAACTAGCGGGAGCCGGGGAGACCCAGTACTTC

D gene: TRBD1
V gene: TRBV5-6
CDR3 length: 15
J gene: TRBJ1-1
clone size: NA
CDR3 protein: CASSNIDRGQIGAFF
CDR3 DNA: TGTGCCAGCAGCAACATTGACAGGGGGCAGATAGGAGCTTTCTTT

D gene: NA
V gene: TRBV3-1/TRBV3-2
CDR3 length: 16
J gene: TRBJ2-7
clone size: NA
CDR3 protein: CASSQGGLLRSYEQYF
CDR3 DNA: TGTGCCAGCAGCCAAGGGGGACTTCTCCGCTCCTACGAGCAGTACTTC

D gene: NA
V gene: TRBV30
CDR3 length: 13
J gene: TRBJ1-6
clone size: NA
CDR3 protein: CAWSADYNSPLHF
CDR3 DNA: TGTGCCTGGAGTGCCGACTATAATTCACCCCTCCACTTT

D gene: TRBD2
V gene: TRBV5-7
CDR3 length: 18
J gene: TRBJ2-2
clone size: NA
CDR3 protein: CASSFPDEGGINTGELFF
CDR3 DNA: TGTGCCAGCAGCTTCCCCGACGAGGGAGGGATAAACACCGGGGAGCTGTTTTTT

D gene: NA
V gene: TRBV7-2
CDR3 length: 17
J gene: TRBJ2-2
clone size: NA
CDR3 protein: CASSLGEGWDGTGELFF
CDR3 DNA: TGTGCCAGCAGCCTCGGAGAGGGCTGGGACGGCACCGGGGAGCTGTTTTTT

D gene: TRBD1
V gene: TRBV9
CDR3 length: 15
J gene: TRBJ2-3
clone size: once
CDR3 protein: CASSTGTGPPDTQYF
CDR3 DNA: TGTGCCAGCAGCACCGGGACAGGCCCCCCCGATACGCAGTATTTT

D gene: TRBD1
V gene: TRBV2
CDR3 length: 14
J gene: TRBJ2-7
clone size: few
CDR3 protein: CASSGQGAPYEQYF
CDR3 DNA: TGTGCCAGCAGCGGACAGGGGGCGCCCTACGAGCAGTACTTC

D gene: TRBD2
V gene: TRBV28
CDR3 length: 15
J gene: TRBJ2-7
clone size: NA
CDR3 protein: CASIPLLSGSHEQYF
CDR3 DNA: TGTGCCAGCATCCCCCTCCTTAGCGGGAGCCACGAGCAGTACTTC

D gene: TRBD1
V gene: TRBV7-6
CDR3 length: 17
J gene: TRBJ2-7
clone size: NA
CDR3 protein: CASSLEGPGQGQYEQYF
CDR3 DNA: TGTGCCAGCAGCTTAGAGGGACCGGGACAGGGGCAATACGAGCAGTACTTC

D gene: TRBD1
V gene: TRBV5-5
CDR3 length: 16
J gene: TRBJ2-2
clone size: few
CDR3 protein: CASSLGQGANTGELFF
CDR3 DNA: TGTGCCAGCAGCCTGGGACAGGGGGCGAACACCGGGGAGCTGTTTTTT

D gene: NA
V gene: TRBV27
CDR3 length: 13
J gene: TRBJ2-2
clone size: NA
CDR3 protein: CASSVARAGELFF
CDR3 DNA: TGTGCCAGCAGTGTTGCCCGCGCCGGGGAGCTGTTTTTT

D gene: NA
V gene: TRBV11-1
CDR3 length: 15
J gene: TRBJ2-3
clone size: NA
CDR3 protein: CASRARPMGTDTQYF
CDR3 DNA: TGTGCCAGCAGAGCCAGGCCGATGGGCACAGATACGCAGTATTTT

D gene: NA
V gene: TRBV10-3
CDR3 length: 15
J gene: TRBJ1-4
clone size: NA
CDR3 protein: CASQLGGATNEKLFF
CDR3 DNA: TGTGCCAGCCAACTCGGGGGAGCGACTAATGAAAAACTGTTTTTT

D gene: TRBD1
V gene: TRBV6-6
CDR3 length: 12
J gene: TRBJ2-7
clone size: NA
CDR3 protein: CASRDRFYEQYF
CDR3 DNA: TGTGCCAGCCGGGACAGATTCTACGAGCAGTACTTC

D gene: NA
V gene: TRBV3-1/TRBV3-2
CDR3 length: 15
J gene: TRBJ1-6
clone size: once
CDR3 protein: CASSQSGVGNSPLHF
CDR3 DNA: TGTGCCAGCAGCCAATCCGGGGTGGGTAATTCACCCCTCCACTTT

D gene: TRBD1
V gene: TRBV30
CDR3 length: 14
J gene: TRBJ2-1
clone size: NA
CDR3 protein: CAWIRQGPYNEQFF
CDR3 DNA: TGTGCCTGGATCCGACAGGGACCCTACAATGAGCAGTTCTTC

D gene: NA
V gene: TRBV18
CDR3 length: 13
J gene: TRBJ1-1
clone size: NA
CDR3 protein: CASSPQENTEAFF
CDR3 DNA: TGTGCCAGCTCACCACAGGAGAACACTGAAGCTTTCTTT